The rows below give T cell receptor beta chains drawn from one sample of a study of CD8+ T cells in alopecia areata. Data came from immunoSEQ multiplex PCR; TCRdb stores just in-frame clones and leaves some out. The repertoire holds under 350,000 clones, more than 45% seen once, with 1.8% in the top ten. The source was CD4+ T cells sorted from blood, collected at week 24, from a patient treated with tofacitinib. These receptors all come from a human donor with alopecia areata. Each CDR3 is given with its conserved first and last residue. The D gene is left open where the match is weak. Expanded clones get a size class; other rows say once, few or many, or leave the size out.

clone_size	v_call	j_call	d_call	cdr3_aa	cdr3_nt
NA	TRBV9	TRBJ1-5	NA	CASSPSGGLSQPQHF	TGTGCCAGCAGCCCCTCTGGGGGGCTGAGTCAGCCCCAGCATTTT
few	TRBV4-3	TRBJ2-7	NA	CASSQYQAFGLYEQYF	TGCGCCAGCAGCCAATACCAGGCGTTCGGCTTATACGAGCAGTACTTC
NA	TRBV2	TRBJ2-3	NA	CASSELTGSTDTQYF	TGTGCCAGCAGTGAACTTACGGGGAGCACAGATACGCAGTATTTT
few	TRBV18	TRBJ1-6	NA	CASSPESSYNSPLHF	TGTGCCAGCTCACCTGAGAGCTCCTATAATTCACCCCTCCACTTT
NA	TRBV29-1	TRBJ2-7	NA	CSVVHRLGNEQYF	TGCAGCGTGGTGCACCGGCTCGGGAACGAGCAGTACTTC
NA	TRBV7-2	TRBJ2-1	NA	CASSSGVDEQFF	TGTGCCAGCAGCTCAGGGGTGGATGAGCAGTTCTTC
few	TRBV7-3	TRBJ2-1	NA	CASSPSGNNEQFF	TGTGCCAGCAGCCCAAGCGGTAACAATGAGCAGTTCTTC
NA	TRBV7-9	TRBJ1-2	TRBD1	CASSPQGDGYTF	TGTGCCAGCAGCCCCCAGGGGGATGGCTACACCTTC
NA	TRBV15	TRBJ1-2	TRBD1	CATRDRVGGYTF	TGTGCCACCAGGGACAGGGTAGGCGGCTACACCTTC
NA	TRBV27	TRBJ1-5	NA	CASSSTGQILYSNQPQHF	TGTGCCAGCAGTTCCACGGGACAAATCCTCTATAGCAATCAGCCCCAGCATTTT